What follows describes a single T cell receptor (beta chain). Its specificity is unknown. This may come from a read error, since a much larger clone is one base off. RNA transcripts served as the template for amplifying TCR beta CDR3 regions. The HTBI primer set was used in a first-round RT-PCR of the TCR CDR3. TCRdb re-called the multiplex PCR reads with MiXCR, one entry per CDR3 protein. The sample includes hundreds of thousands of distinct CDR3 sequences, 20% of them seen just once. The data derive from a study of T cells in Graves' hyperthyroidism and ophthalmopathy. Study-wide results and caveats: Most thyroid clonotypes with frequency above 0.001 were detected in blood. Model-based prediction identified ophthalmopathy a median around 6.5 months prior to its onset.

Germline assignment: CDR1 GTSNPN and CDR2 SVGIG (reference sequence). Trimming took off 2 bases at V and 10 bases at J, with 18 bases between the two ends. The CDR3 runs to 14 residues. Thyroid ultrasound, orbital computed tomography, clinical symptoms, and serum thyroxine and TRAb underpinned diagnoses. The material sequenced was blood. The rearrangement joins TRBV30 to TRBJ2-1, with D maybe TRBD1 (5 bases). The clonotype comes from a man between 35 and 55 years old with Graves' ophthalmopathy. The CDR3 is CAWSPGQGWGEQFF. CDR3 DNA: TGTGCCTGGAGTCCCGGGCAGGGATGGGGCGAGCAGTTCTTC.